The 23 T cell receptor beta chains below come from one sample, sequenced in a study of T cell responses to AZD1222 COVID-19 vaccine. TCRdb keeps only in-frame clones here, not all; method: immunoSEQ multiplex PCR. The data contain 110,000 or so clones, about 91% of them singletons. Sample: peripheral blood, taken 28 days after the second AZD1222 dose. These receptors all come from an adult who received the AZD1222 COVID-19 vaccine.

This clone appeared once. The CDR3 coding sequence is TGTGCCACCAGTGACGCAGGGACTCATAGCCACACCGGGGAGCTGTTTTTT. Protein: CATSDAGTHSHTGELFF. The chain links TRBV24-1 to TRBJ2-2, with a possible D match to TRBD2 (6 bases). The CDR3 length is 17 residues. The V end lost 4 bases, the J end lost 3 bases, and 17 bases lay between the germline ends. The V gene's germline CDR1 is KGHDR and CDR2 SFDVKD.

This sequence joins TRBV9 and TRBJ1-2, with a tentative D call TRBD1 (5 bases). Trimming pared 3 bases from V and 4 bases from J, leaving 25 bases between. The CDR3 is 18 amino acids. The germline gives CDR1 SGDLS, CDR2 YYNGEE. The CDR3 DNA reads as TGTGCCAGCAGCGGAACAGGATTCGAAGGATTTGGGGGCTATGGCTACACCTTC. Amino acids: CASSGTGFEGFGGYGYTF.

This clone was recorded once. The chain uses TRBV7-2 and TRBJ1-6; D gene unclear. The CDR3 spans 11 residues. Germline V gene data show CDR1 as SGHTA and CDR2 as FQGNSA. Trimming left V 2 bases short and J 13 bases short, with 6 bases between. CDR3 residues: CASSLSRPLHF. The CDR3 nucleotides are TGTGCCAGCAGCTTAAGCCGCCCCCTCCACTTT.

The chain couples TRBV4-3 to TRBJ2-2; D unresolved. V lost 0 bases, J lost 5 bases, and 7 bases lay in between. CDR1 is LGHNA, CDR2 YSLEER, per germline. CDR3 size: 14 residues. This chain's CDR3 is CASSQERYTGELFF. The CDR3 DNA is TGCGCCAGCAGCCAAGAGAGGTATACCGGGGAGCTGTTTTTT.

CDR3 coding DNA: TGTGCCACCAGTGATTTGCAGCATGGCTTGTCAACTAATGAAAAACTGTTTTTT. As protein: CATSDLQHGLSTNEKLFF. This chain uses TRBV24-1 with TRBJ1-4; D is unclear. V gave up 0 bases and J gave up 0 bases, with 13 bases separating them. Germline loops: CDR1 KGHDR, CDR2 SFDVKD. The CDR3 extends over 18 amino acids.

This clone was detected once. The rearrangement uses TRBV4-2 and TRBJ1-3, with D possibly TRBD1 on 6 matching bases. Per germline, CDR1 LGHNA and CDR2 YNFKEQ. The CDR3 runs 16 residues. V lost 4 bases and J lost 2, with 15 bases in between. CDR3 region: CASSLDSPRAGNTIYF. The CDR3 DNA reads as TGTGCCAGCAGCCTGGACAGCCCCCGGGCTGGAAACACCATATATTTT.

This clone was found a few times. V is TRBV28 and J is TRBJ2-1; 10 bases map to TRBD1. The CDR3 extends over 14 amino acids. Germline trimming cut 5 bases from V and 7 bases from J; bases unmatched to any gene: 5. Germline loops: CDR1 MDHEN, CDR2 SYDVKM. CDR3 in amino acids: CASSRQGAVNEQFF. The CDR3, as DNA: TGTGCCAGCAGTAGACAGGGGGCAGTAAATGAGCAGTTCTTC.

A few counts support this clone. V usage is TRBV14 and J usage is TRBJ1-6; 8 bases line up with TRBD1. The germline CDR1 and CDR2 sequences are SGHDN and FVKESK. This CDR3 has 15 residues. J gave up 4 bases and V 3 bases, and 2 bases lay outside the gene matches. CDR3 in DNA: TGTGCCAGCAGCCAGGACAGGGCTTATAATTCACCCCTCCACTTT. Amino acids: CASSQDRAYNSPLHF.

The genes are TRBV6-2 or TRBV6-3 and TRBJ2-5, with 8 bases fitting TRBD1. The germline V gene encodes CDR1 MNHEY and CDR2 SVGEGT. The CDR3 contains 17 residues. V trimming: 0 bases; J trimming: 2 bases; junction bases outside the gene matches: 8. CDR3 protein: CASSYSAQQGVQETQYF. The CDR3 region has the DNA TGTGCCAGCAGTTACTCGGCACAACAGGGGGTGCAAGAGACCCAGTACTTC.

The rearrangement uses TRBV5-1 and TRBJ2-2; TRBD1 aligns across 8 bases. Unmatched junction bases numbered 4, after V lost 0 bases and J lost 3 bases. This CDR3 has 16 amino acids. Germline lookup yields CDR1 SGHRS and CDR2 YFSETQ. The CDR3 region is CASSLDPQGDTGELFF. The CDR3, as DNA: TGCGCCAGCAGCTTGGATCCACAGGGGGACACCGGGGAGCTGTTTTTT.

The count of this clone is one. This chain links TRBV19 with TRBJ2-6, with a tentative D call TRBD1 (6 bases). Between the trimmed V and J ends, which lost 3 bases and 3 bases, there was a span of 9 bases. This CDR3 has 15 amino acids. Germline lookup yields CDR1 LNHDA and CDR2 SQIVND (reference sequence). The CDR3, as DNA: TGTGCCAGTAGTATGAACAGGGATGGGGCCAACGTCCTGACTTTC. Amino acid sequence: CASSMNRDGANVLTF.

V and J are TRBV5-5 and TRBJ1-6, with 7 bases fitting TRBD1. This CDR3 is built from 14 residues. Trimming at V came to 2 bases and at J to 8 bases, leaving 4 bases not matched to a gene. Per the germline V gene, CDR1 is SGHKS and CDR2 is YYEKEE (reference sequence). The DNA for the CDR3 is TGTGCCAGCAGCTTAGGGGGCATTGATTCACCCCTCCACTTT. Protein: CASSLGGIDSPLHF.

The chain uses TRBV7-3 and TRBJ1-1; possible D gene TRBD1, 6 bases. CDR1 is SGHTA, CDR2 FQGTGA, per germline. The V and J ends lost 5 bases and 4 bases respectively, with 14 bases between them. The CDR3 extends over 14 amino acids. CDR3 bases: TGTGCCAGCAGCCCCTTCCCAGGGGCCACTGAAGCTTTCTTT. Translating it yields CASSPFPGATEAFF.

This chain connects TRBV5-1 to TRBJ2-7, with a tentative D call TRBD1 (5 bases). Germline V gives CDR1 SGHRS, CDR2 YFSETQ. This CDR3 is built from 13 residues. The V end was cut by 2 bases, the J end by 5 bases, with 11 bases between. In nucleotides, the CDR3 is TGCGCCAGCAGCTTTGGGCAGGGAAACGAGCAGTACTTC. Amino acids: CASSFGQGNEQYF. Complete variable domain (other parts from reference TRBV5-1 and TRBJ2-7): KAGVTQTPRYLIKTRGQQVTLSCSPISGHRSVSWYQQTPGQGLQFLFEYFSETQRNKGNFPGRFSGRQFSNSRSEMNVSTLELGDSALYLCASSFGQGNEQYFGPGTRLTVT.

The chain is built from TRBV2 and TRBJ2-2; D remains ambiguous. Germline CDR1 SNHLY, CDR2 FYNNEI. Trimming took 5 bases from V and 0 from J, leaving 10 bases between them. The CDR3 is made up of 15 amino acids. In DNA form, the CDR3 reads TGTGCCAGCAGTCGACAAGGAGCGAACACCGGGGAGCTGTTTTTT. It yields the protein CASSRQGANTGELFF. Drawing the rest from reference TRBV2 and TRBJ2-2, the complete variable domain is EPEVTQTPSHQVTQMGQEVILRCVPISNHLYFYWYRQILGQKVEFLVSFYNNEISEKSEIFDDQFSVERPDGSNFTLKIRSTKLEDSAMYFCASSRQGANTGELFFGEGSRLTVL.

V gene TRBV7-9 combines with J gene TRBJ2-1; tentatively, D is TRBD1 (6 bases). Germline V lookup: CDR1 SEHNR, CDR2 FQNEAQ (reference sequence). V was clipped by 0 bases and J by 8 bases, with 14 bases between them. The CDR3 contains 15 residues. CDR3 coding DNA: TGTGCCAGCAGCTTAGCGGGGGCGGGTTCGGATGAGCAGTTCTTC. Protein product: CASSLAGAGSDEQFF.

The rearrangement links TRBV6-1 to TRBJ1-4, with TRBD1 matching over 11 bases. Germline CDR1 reads MNHNS; CDR2 reads SASEGT. Trimming took 3 bases from V and 7 from J; bases not matched to a gene: 7. This CDR3 is 16 amino acids long. The CDR3 sequence is CASSELPGQGVEKLFF. Written as DNA, the CDR3 is TGTGCCAGCAGTGAGTTACCGGGACAGGGGGTTGAAAAACTGTTTTTT.

The rearrangement uses TRBV29-1 and TRBJ1-2, with 7 bases matching TRBD1. The germline CDR1 and CDR2 sequences are SQVTM and ANQGSEA. V shed 0 bases, J shed 7 bases, and the junction held 11 bases outside the gene matches. This CDR3 spans 15 amino acids. CDR3 amino acids: CSVEDPGQLGSGYTF. Written as DNA, the CDR3 is TGCAGCGTTGAAGACCCGGGACAGCTGGGGAGTGGCTACACCTTC.

The CDR3, as DNA: TGCGCCAGCCGTCGGGAGGACGACAATGAGCAGTTCTTC. Residues: CASRREDDNEQFF. V and J are TRBV4-1 and TRBJ2-1; 7 bases fit TRBD2. The germline V gene encodes CDR1 MGHRA and CDR2 YSYEKL. The CDR3 covers 13 residues. V lost 8 bases and J lost 5; bases outside the gene matches: 6.

This chain connects TRBV6-1 to TRBJ2-6; no clear D gene. This CDR3 contains 16 residues. Germline V gives CDR1 MNHNS, CDR2 SASEGT. The V end lost 4 bases, the J end lost 0 bases, and 10 bases lay between the germline ends. The CDR3 is CASSADGYSGANVLTF. The DNA for the CDR3 is TGTGCCAGCAGTGCGGACGGATACTCTGGGGCCAACGTCCTGACTTTC.

V is TRBV11-3 and J is TRBJ2-2; 8 nucleotides agree with TRBD2. Germline V gene data show CDR1 as SGHNT and CDR2 as YENEEA. V was clipped by 6 bases and J by 6 bases; unmatched bases: 9. The CDR3 has 15 amino acids. The CDR3 is CASSPGGGASGELFF. CDR3 DNA sequence: TGTGCCAGCAGTCCCGGGGGGGGCGCTTCCGGGGAGCTGTTTTTT.

In regard to this clone: A junction boundary mismatches the germline segment, possibly from a read error. The chain employs TRBV20-1 and TRBJ2-5; D unclear. Germline lookup yields CDR1 DFQATT and CDR2 SNEGSKA (reference sequence). This CDR3 is built from 11 residues. In DNA form, the CDR3 reads TGCAGTGCTGGAGATGCGGAGACCCAGTACTTC. This translates into CSAGDAETQYF.

This chain joins TRBV4-3 and TRBJ2-2; 7 positions agree with TRBD2. Germline trimming cut 1 base from V and 7 bases from J; bases unmatched to any gene: 9. The CDR3 covers 16 residues. Germline V lookup: CDR1 LGHNA, CDR2 YSLEER. CDR3 region: CASSQGPGGIGGELFF. CDR3 sequence (DNA): TGCGCCAGCAGCCAAGGCCCCGGGGGGATTGGCGGGGAGCTGTTTTTT.